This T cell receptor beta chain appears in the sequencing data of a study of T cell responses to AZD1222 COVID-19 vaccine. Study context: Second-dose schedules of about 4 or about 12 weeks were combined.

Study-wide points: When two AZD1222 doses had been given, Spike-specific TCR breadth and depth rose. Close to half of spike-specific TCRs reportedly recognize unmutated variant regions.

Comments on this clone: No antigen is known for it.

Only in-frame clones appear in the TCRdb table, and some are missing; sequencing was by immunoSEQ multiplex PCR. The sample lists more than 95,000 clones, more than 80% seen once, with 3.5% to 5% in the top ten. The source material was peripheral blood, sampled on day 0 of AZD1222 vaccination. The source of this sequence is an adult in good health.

CDR3 sequence (DNA): TGTGCCAGCGATCCGGGGAACACAGATACGCAGTATTTT. It specifies CASDPGNTDTQYF. The chain has TRBV9 and TRBJ2-3, with a weak D call TRBD2 (5 bases). CDR3 size: 13 residues. Germline assignment: CDR1 SGDLS and CDR2 YYNGEE. The germline V and J ends were trimmed by 7 bases and 2 bases, with 11 bases remaining between them.